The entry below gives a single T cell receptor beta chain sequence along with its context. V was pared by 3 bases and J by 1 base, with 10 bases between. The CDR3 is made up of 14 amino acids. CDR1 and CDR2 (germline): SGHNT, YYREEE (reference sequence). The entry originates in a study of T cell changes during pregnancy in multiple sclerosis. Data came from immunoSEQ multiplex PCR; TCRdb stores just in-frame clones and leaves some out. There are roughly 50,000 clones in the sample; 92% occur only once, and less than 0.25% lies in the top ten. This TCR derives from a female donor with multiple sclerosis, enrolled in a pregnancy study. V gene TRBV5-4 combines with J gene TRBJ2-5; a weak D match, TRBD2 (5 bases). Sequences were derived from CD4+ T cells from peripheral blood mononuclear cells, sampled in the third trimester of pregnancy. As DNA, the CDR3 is TGTGCCAGCAGCTCCGACTACTCCCAAGAGACCCAGTACTTC. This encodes CASSSDYSQETQYF.